Shown below are 20 T cell receptor beta chains from a single sample sequenced in a study of blood T cells in healthy people across ages. The use of a sample-barcoded 5' primer and a J-beta primer mix characterized a second PCR of about 6 to 11 cycles. Each CDR3 protein gets one entry after TCRdb re-called the 5' RACE reads with MiXCR. This table holds about 970,000 distinct CDR3 sequences, 45% to 60% found once. Sample: blood. Every receptor here comes from a woman aged 60 to 75 in good health.

The chain uses TRBV11-2 and TRBJ2-5; D is unclear. Trimming cost V 1 base and J 4 bases, with 10 bases left between them. The CDR3 is 14 amino acids. Germline CDR1 is SGHAT and CDR2 is FQNNGV. The CDR3: CASSLGYSSETQYF. The CDR3 DNA reads as TGTGCCAGCAGCTTAGGTTATAGCTCAGAGACCCAGTACTTC.

This clonotype came up a few times. V usage is TRBV20-1 and J usage is TRBJ2-5, with 7 bases that match TRBD2. The V and J ends lost 3 bases and 13 bases, in that order; junction bases with no gene match: 17. CDR1 is DFQATT, CDR2 SNEGSKA, per germline (reference sequence). The CDR3 has 14 amino acids. The CDR3 nucleotides are TGCAGTGCTAGCCTACCCGGGAGGCCGGCTACTGCGTACTTC. Amino acids: CSASLPGRPATAYF.

With respect to this clonotype: A much larger clone differs by one base, so this may be a read error. The rearrangement joins TRBV29-1 to TRBJ1-1; a weak D match, TRBD1 (5 bases). Germline V gives CDR1 SQVTM, CDR2 ANQGSEA. Deletions cut 3 bases from V and 1 base from J, with 6 bases between. The CDR3 is made up of 12 amino acids. The CDR3 is CSVEGGNTEAFF. The CDR3 DNA sequence: TGCAGCGTTGAGGGGGGGAACACTGAAGCTTTCTTT.

The V and J genes are TRBV7-2 and TRBJ1-4; D gene uncertain. V lost 5 bases to trimming and J lost 8 bases, with 12 bases between them. The CDR3 is made up of 13 amino acids. CDR1 SGHTA and CDR2 FQGNSA come from the germline V gene. The CDR3 bases are TGTGCCAGCAGCCCTACGGTTGGCGAAAAACTGTTTTTT. It codes for CASSPTVGEKLFF.

The V gene is TRBV20-1, the J gene TRBJ2-5; possible D gene TRBD2, 6 bases. Germline V lookup: CDR1 DFQATT, CDR2 SNEGSKA (reference sequence). The CDR3 covers 14 residues. Trimming removed 3 bases at V and 4 bases at J, with 15 bases between. Here the CDR3 reads CSASLRGPAETQYF. The DNA for the CDR3 is TGCAGTGCTAGTTTGCGGGGACCCGCAGAGACCCAGTACTTC.

The rearrangement joins TRBV19 to TRBJ2-1, with 7 bases matching TRBD1. Germline assignment: CDR1 LNHDA and CDR2 SQIVND (reference sequence). CDR3 length equals 15 residues. The junction had 9 bases not matched to a gene; V was cut back by 6 bases and J by 4 bases. Written as DNA, the CDR3 is TGTGCCAGTAGAGACATGGGGACAGTTTACAATGAGCAGTTCTTC. Protein sequence: CASRDMGTVYNEQFF.

Worth noting for this clonotype: At one boundary the junction diverges from the germline segment, which might be a read error. The chain uses TRBV7-2 and TRBJ1-6; D unresolved. Germline values: CDR1 SGHTA, CDR2 FQGNSA. The CDR3 loop spans 15 amino acids. DNA for the CDR3: TGTGCCAGCAGCTTAGGGGGAGGTAATAATTCACCCCACCACTTT. Its protein product is CASSLGGGNNSPHHF.

This chain connects TRBV13 to TRBJ2-5; 8 positions match TRBD1. This CDR3 comprises 13 residues. Germline V gene lookup returns CDR1 PRHDT and CDR2 FYEKMQ (reference sequence). V trimming: 8 bases; J trimming: 4 bases; junction bases outside the gene matches: 6. CDR3 sequence: CASGTGGLETQYF. The CDR3 coding sequence is TGTGCCAGCGGGACAGGAGGGCTAGAGACCCAGTACTTC.

The chain carries TRBV6-5 and TRBJ2-7; D tentatively fits TRBD1 or TRBD2 (6 bases each). CDR3 length equals 16 residues. Germline-derived CDR1 and CDR2 are MNHEY and SVGAGI. V dropped 6 bases and J dropped 4 bases, with 22 bases sitting between them. CDR3 sequence: CASSRGTRPLEYEQYF. The CDR3 bases are TGTGCCAGCAGCCGGGGGACAAGACCCCTAGAATACGAGCAGTACTTC.

In its sample, this clonotype was seen a few times. V gene TRBV20-1 combines with J gene TRBJ2-3; TRBD1 aligns across 9 bases. V lost 5 bases to trimming and J lost 4 bases; unmatched junction nucleotides: 10. The V gene's germline CDR1 is DFQATT and CDR2 SNEGSKA (reference sequence). This CDR3 has 15 residues. CDR3 amino acids: CSASRDRDLSDTQYF. The CDR3, as DNA: TGCAGTGCTTCAAGGGACAGGGATCTGTCAGATACGCAGTATTTT.

This clonotype was counted at least ten times. The CDR3 nucleotides read TGCAGCGCAGGGCGGGAAAACACAGATACGCAGTATTTT. This encodes CSAGRENTDTQYF. The chain joins TRBV29-1 to TRBJ2-3, with a weak D call TRBD2 (6 bases). Germline assignment: CDR1 SQVTM and CDR2 ANQGSEA. The CDR3 extends over 13 amino acids. Trimming stripped 7 bases from V and 2 bases from J, with 13 bases between.

The rearrangement uses TRBV7-9 and TRBJ1-4; D is ambiguous. The length of the CDR3 is 15 residues. V was cut by 6 bases and J by 0 bases, with 11 bases left in between. CDR1 and CDR2 from the germline V gene are SEHNR and FQNEAQ (reference sequence). CDR3 sequence reads: CASSLREPTNEKLFF. In DNA, the CDR3 is TGTGCCAGCAGTTTGAGGGAGCCAACTAATGAAAAACTGTTTTTT.

The chain links TRBV11-1 to TRBJ2-7; 8 bases fit TRBD2. This CDR3 has 12 residues. CDR1 SGHAT and CDR2 FQDESV come from the germline V gene (reference sequence). V was pared by 7 bases and J by 2 bases, with 1 base of the junction left unmatched. The CDR3 sequence is CASTGRAYEQYF. The CDR3 bases are TGTGCCAGCACCGGGAGGGCCTACGAGCAGTACTTC.

This chain connects TRBV4-2 to TRBJ1-2; D remains unclear. The CDR3 runs 15 residues. Germline assignment: CDR1 LGHNA and CDR2 YNFKEQ. Trimming pared 0 bases from V and 6 bases from J, leaving 14 bases between. DNA of the CDR3: TGTGCCAGCAGCCAAGATAGGCAGGCCGCGAATGGCTACACCTTC. Translated, it gives CASSQDRQAANGYTF.

This clonotype was counted between two and nine times. The chain joins TRBV6-2 or TRBV6-3 to TRBJ2-4; D call uncertain. In germline, CDR1 is MNHEY, CDR2 SVGEGT. V gave up 1 base and J gave up 7 bases, with 5 bases separating them. The CDR3 is 12 amino acids. The CDR3 bases are TGTGCCAGCAGTTACTTGGGGAACATTCAGTACTTC. It is translated as CASSYLGNIQYF.

The gene calls are TRBV28 and TRBJ2-3, with D unclear. Germline values: CDR1 MDHEN, CDR2 SYDVKM. V lost 3 bases to trimming and J lost 1 base, with 14 bases between them. The CDR3 spans 16 residues. The CDR3 loop is CASSFMGPTGTDTQYF. The CDR3 nucleotides are TGTGCCAGCAGTTTTATGGGCCCAACTGGCACAGATACGCAGTATTTT. Based on the CDR3 plus reference TRBV28 and TRBJ2-3, the full variable domain is DVKVTQSSRYLVKRTGEKVFLECVQDMDHENMFWYRQDPGLGLRLIYFSYDVKMKEKGDIPEGYSVSREKKERFSLILESASTNQTSMYLCASSFMGPTGTDTQYFGPGTRLTVL.

The chain is built from TRBV7-9 and TRBJ2-5; D not certain. The J call is doubtful: the DNA matches TRBJ2-7 better. Germline values: CDR1 SEHNR, CDR2 FQNEAQ (reference sequence). The CDR3 length is 14 residues. CDR3 sequence reads: CASSLILSMAEQYF. CDR3 DNA: TGTGCCAGCAGCTTAATCCTAAGCATGGCCGAGCAGTACTTC.

The J gene is TRBJ2-4, the V gene TRBV30; perhaps TRBD2 as D (6 bases). The DNA end is more similar to TRBJ2-7, so the J call may be wrong. Germline V gene data show CDR1 as GTSNPN and CDR2 as SVGIG (reference sequence). This CDR3 region has 14 residues. CDR3 DNA: TGTGCCTGGAGTACCGAGCGGGCAACCTACGAGCAGTACTTC. This translates into CAWSTERATYEQYF.

This chain links TRBV10-3 with TRBJ2-2; possible D gene TRBD1, 5 bases. In germline, CDR1 is ENHRY, CDR2 SYGVKD. The CDR3 is 13 amino acids. Deletions cut 7 bases from V and 2 bases from J, with 8 bases between. Written as DNA, the CDR3 is TGTGCCATCAACCAGGGTAACACCGGGGAGCTGTTTTTT. Translating gives CAINQGNTGELFF.

The J gene is TRBJ1-5, the V gene TRBV11-2, with 7 bases lining up with TRBD1. The CDR3 totals 15 residues. CDR1 is SGHAT, CDR2 FQNNGV, per germline. The junction had 8 bases not matched to a gene; V was cut back by 5 bases and J by 4 bases. CDR3 region: CASSLTTGLNQPQHF. The CDR3 nucleotides are TGTGCCAGCAGCCTTACGACAGGGCTAAATCAGCCCCAGCATTTT.